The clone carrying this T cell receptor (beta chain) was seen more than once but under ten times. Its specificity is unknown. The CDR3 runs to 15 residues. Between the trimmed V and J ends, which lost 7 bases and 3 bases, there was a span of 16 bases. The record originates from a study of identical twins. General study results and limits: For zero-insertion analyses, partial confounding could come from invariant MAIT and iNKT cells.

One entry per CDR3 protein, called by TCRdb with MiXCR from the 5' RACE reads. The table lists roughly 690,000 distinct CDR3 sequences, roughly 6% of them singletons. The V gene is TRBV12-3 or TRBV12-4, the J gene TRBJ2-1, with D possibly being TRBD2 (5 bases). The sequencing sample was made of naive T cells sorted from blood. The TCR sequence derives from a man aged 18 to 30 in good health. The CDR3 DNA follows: TGTGCCAGCACCCAGAGCGGAGGAGGCTACAATGAGCAGTTCTTC. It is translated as CASTQSGGGYNEQFF.